The 11 T cell receptor beta chains below come from one sample, sequenced in a study of OX40 agonist ivuxolimab in advanced cancers. TCRdb's copy holds only in-frame clones and misses some; the assay was immunoSEQ multiplex PCR. Among about 79,000 clones, over 80% were seen once, and the ten largest hold about 0.54%. The source was CD4+ or CD8+ T cells sorted from blood, collected in a trial of the OX40 agonist ivuxolimab. These receptors were taken from an adult with an advanced solid tumor such as melanoma, head and neck, liver or kidney cancer.

The chain uses TRBV4-3 and TRBJ1-1; maybe TRBD1 (6 bases). The V end lost 1 base, the J end lost 7 bases, and 7 bases lay between the germline ends. CDR3 size: 12 residues. Germline V lookup: CDR1 LGHNA, CDR2 YSLEER. The CDR3 DNA reads as TGCGCCAGCAGCCAAGCACAGGGTGAAGCTTTCTTT. Its protein product is CASSQAQGEAFF.

The chain carries TRBV7-3 and TRBJ2-3; 7 positions agree with TRBD2. This CDR3 has 14 amino acids. The V gene's germline CDR1 is SGHTA and CDR2 FQGTGA. V lost 6 bases and J lost 5; bases outside the gene matches: 8. CDR3 sequence: CASRGGSIGDTQYF. The CDR3 DNA follows: TGTGCCAGCAGGGGCGGGAGTATCGGAGATACGCAGTATTTT.

The V call is TRBV10-2, the J call TRBJ1-5; weak D call: TRBD1 (5 bases). V was clipped by 0 bases and J by 7 bases, with 13 bases between them. The CDR3 has 15 amino acids. Germline V gene lookup returns CDR1 WSHSY and CDR2 SAAADI. CDR3 coding DNA: TGCGCCAGCAGTGAGTCGAGGGGAGAGGGCCAGCCCCAGCATTTT. Protein: CASSESRGEGQPQHF.

The rearrangement joins TRBV12-5 to TRBJ2-1; TRBD2 matches at 11 bases. The trim removed 5 bases at V and 6 bases at J, leaving 9 bases unmatched. This CDR3 spans 16 amino acids. Germline-derived CDR1 and CDR2 are LGHNT and FRNRAP. The chain's CDR3 is CASGPTGTSGLNEQFF. CDR3 DNA: TGTGCTAGTGGTCCGACCGGGACTAGCGGACTCAATGAGCAGTTCTTC.

The count of this clone is one. The genes are TRBV27 and TRBJ2-7; D tentatively fits TRBD1 or TRBD2 (6 bases each). CDR1 MNHEY and CDR2 SMNVEV come from the germline V gene (reference sequence). The CDR3 runs 13 residues. V was clipped by 8 bases and J by 3 bases, with 14 bases between them. Here the CDR3 DNA reads TGTGCCAGCTTTGGGGGGCAAGGCTACGAGCAGTACTTC. This gives the protein CASFGGQGYEQYF.

This clone was counted a few times. The chain carries TRBV7-9 and TRBJ1-5, with a tentative D call TRBD1 (6 bases). Germline V gives CDR1 SEHNR, CDR2 FQNEAQ (reference sequence). This CDR3 has 15 amino acids. V lost 4 bases, J lost 2 bases, and 12 bases lay in between. The CDR3 DNA is TGTGCCAGCAGCTCGGGGGCGGATCGCAATCAGCCCCAGCATTTT. It yields the protein CASSSGADRNQPQHF. Together with reference TRBV7-9 and TRBJ1-5, the CDR3 gives the full variable domain: DTGVSQNPRHKITKRGQNVTFRCDPISEHNRLYWYRQTLGQGPEFLTYFQNEAQLEKSRLLSDRFSAERPKGSFSTLEIQRTEQGDSAMYLCASSSGADRNQPQHFGDGTRLSIL.

About this clone: One junction end does not reproduce the germline sequence, and a read error may be involved. The V and J genes are TRBV29-1 and TRBJ2-5, with a weak D call TRBD2 (7 bases). The length of the CDR3 is 13 residues. CDR1 and CDR2 (germline): SQVTM, ANQGSEA. CDR3: CGVEGGGKETQYF. The CDR3 DNA reads TGCGGCGTTGAAGGGGGGGGCAAGGAGACCCAGTACTTC.

This sequence joins TRBV6-5 and TRBJ1-2; D is perhaps TRBD1 (6 bases). The length of the CDR3 is 14 residues. Germline CDR1 and CDR2: MNHEY and SVGAGI. Trimming pared 7 bases from V and 8 bases from J, leaving 20 bases between. The CDR3 nucleotides are TGTGCCAGCACCGGACAGCCCAACGAGGGGGGCTACACCTTC. Protein product: CASTGQPNEGGYTF.

V usage is TRBV4-3 and J usage is TRBJ1-4; a possible D gene is TRBD1 (5 bases). The CDR3 length is 16 residues. V lost 0 bases and J 0 bases, leaving 8 bases between the germline ends. The germline gives CDR1 LGHNA, CDR2 YSLEER. The CDR3 spells CASSQEVGATNEKLFF. The CDR3 DNA reads TGCGCCAGCAGCCAAGAAGTGGGGGCAACTAATGAAAAACTGTTTTTT.

The chain combines TRBV18 with TRBJ2-3; D perhaps matches TRBD2 (6 bases). Between the trimmed V and J ends, which lost 6 bases and 2 bases, there was a span of 12 bases. Germline V gene sequence: CDR1 KGHSH, CDR2 LQKENI. The CDR3 runs to 14 residues. CDR3 DNA sequence: TGTGCCAGCTCGTCGGAGGGCCCCACAGATACGCAGTATTTT. It is translated as CASSSEGPTDTQYF.

This rearrangement joins TRBV18 to TRBJ1-5; D ambiguous. V lost 3 bases and J lost 3, with 9 bases in between. The CDR3 sequence is 14 residues long. CDR1 is KGHSH and CDR2 is LQKENI in the germline V gene. In DNA form, the CDR3 reads TGTGCCAGCTCACCGGGAGGAGCCAATCAGCCCCAGCATTTT. Its protein product is CASSPGGANQPQHF.